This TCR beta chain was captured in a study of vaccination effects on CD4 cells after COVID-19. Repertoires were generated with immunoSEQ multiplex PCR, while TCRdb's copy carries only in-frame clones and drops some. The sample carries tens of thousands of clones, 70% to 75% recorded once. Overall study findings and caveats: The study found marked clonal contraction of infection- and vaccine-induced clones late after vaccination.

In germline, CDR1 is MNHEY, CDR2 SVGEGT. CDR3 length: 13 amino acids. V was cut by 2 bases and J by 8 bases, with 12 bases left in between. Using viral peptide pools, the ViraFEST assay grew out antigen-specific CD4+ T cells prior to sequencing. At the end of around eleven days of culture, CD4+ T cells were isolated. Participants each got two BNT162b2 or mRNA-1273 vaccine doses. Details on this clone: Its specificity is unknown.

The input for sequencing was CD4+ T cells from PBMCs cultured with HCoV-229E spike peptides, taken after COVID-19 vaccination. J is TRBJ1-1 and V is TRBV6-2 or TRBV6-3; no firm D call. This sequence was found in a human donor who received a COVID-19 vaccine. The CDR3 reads CASSYVRAEEAFF. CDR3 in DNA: TGTGCCAGCAGTTACGTCCGCGCAGAAGAAGCTTTCTTT.